Listed below are T cell receptor beta chains from one sample, sequenced in a study of control samples from healthy donors and cancer patients. Clones were read by immunoSEQ multiplex PCR, and TCRdb kept only the in-frame ones, dropping some. The table includes about 120,000 clones, roughly 89% detected once. Sequencing used blood. Receptors were obtained from a man aged 25-45 years in good health. The CDR3 runs from the conserved cysteine through the conserved F or W. D genes are given only for firm matches. Where a row states a size, it is once, few, many or the class of an expanded clone; other rows omit it.

j_call v_call d_call clone_size cdr3_nt cdr3_aa
TRBJ2-1 TRBV12-5 TRBD2 NA TGTGCTAGTGGTTTCTCCGGGACTAGCGAGACAGGTGAGCAGTTCTTC CASGFSGTSETGEQFF
TRBJ2-7 TRBV5-8 TRBD1 NA TGTGCCAGCAGCTCCGGATGGGACAGAGCCCACGAGCAGTACTTC CASSSGWDRAHEQYF
TRBJ1-1 TRBV30 NA NA TGTGCCTGGAGTGTAAACACTGAAGCTTTCTTT CAWSVNTEAFF
TRBJ2-6 TRBV7-3 NA NA TGTGCCAGCGGGCGGACGTCTGGGGCCAACGTCCTGACTTTC CASGRTSGANVLTF
TRBJ2-1 TRBV18 NA NA TGTGCCAGCTCACCACGGGGCCTCTACAATGAGCAGTTCTTC CASSPRGLYNEQFF
TRBJ1-2 TRBV5-1 TRBD1 NA TGCGCCAGCAGCTTGGAAAGGGGGCGTCGCTACACCTTC CASSLERGRRYTF
TRBJ2-5 TRBV7-7 NA NA TGTGCCAGCAGCTTGGGACGGCAAGAGGCCCAGTACTTC CASSLGRQEAQYF
TRBJ2-3 TRBV7-3 TRBD2 NA TGTGCCAGCAGCCTGGGACTAGCCACAGATACGCAGTATTTT CASSLGLATDTQYF
TRBJ1-1 TRBV6-2/TRBV6-3 NA NA TGTGCCAGCAGTTACTCGATGGGAGCTTTCTTT CASSYSMGAFF
TRBJ1-3 TRBV5-4 NA NA TGTGCCAGCAGCACTCTCGATGGCAGGGGAGGCACAAACACCATATATTTT CASSTLDGRGGTNTIYF
TRBJ2-6 TRBV29-1 NA NA TGCAGCGTTGCAAGGGACGTCGACTCTGGGGCCAACGTCCTGACTTTC CSVARDVDSGANVLTF
TRBJ2-1 TRBV6-1 TRBD2 NA TGTGCCAGCAGTGAATTGCTAGCGGGGGACCCCTACAATGAGCAGTTCTTC CASSELLAGDPYNEQFF
TRBJ2-1 TRBV11-2 TRBD1 NA TGTGCCAGCAGCTTAATACAGGGGAGCTCCTACAATGAGCAGTTCTTC CASSLIQGSSYNEQFF
TRBJ1-5 TRBV19 NA few TGTGCCAGTAGTTTGGGGGGACAGCCCCAGCATTTT CASSLGGQPQHF
TRBJ2-1 TRBV3-1/TRBV3-2 TRBD2 NA TGTGCCAGCAGCCAAGAACCTAGCGGGGGATCCTACAATGAGCAGTTCTTC CASSQEPSGGSYNEQFF
TRBJ1-2 TRBV12-3/TRBV12-4 NA NA TGTGCCAGCAGTCCGACGATCTATGGCTACACCTTC CASSPTIYGYTF